This entry lists 16 T cell receptor beta chains sequenced from one sample in a study of shared clonotypes between healthy human individuals. The naive CD8 subset, CD45RO-negative cells positively selected for CCR7, excluded terminally differentiated effector memory CD45RA+ cells. Measured with immunoSEQ multiplex PCR; TCRdb has only the in-frame clones, and not every one. The table has hundreds of thousands of clones, 95% to 97% seen once. Material: naive CD8+ T cells sorted from blood. The receptors originated from a woman in her 30s in good health.

The chain uses TRBV27 and TRBJ1-2; 7 bases are a match to TRBD1. Germline V gives CDR1 MNHEY, CDR2 SMNVEV (reference sequence). V was clipped by 5 bases and J by 4 bases; unmatched bases: 4. The CDR3 length is 13 residues. In DNA form, the CDR3 reads TGTGCCAGCAGTACCGGGACAGCCTATGGCTACACCTTC. Translation gives CASSTGTAYGYTF.

The chain couples TRBV28 to TRBJ2-2; perhaps TRBD2 as D (5 bases). V lost 5 bases to trimming and J lost 7 bases, with 14 bases between them. Germline V lookup: CDR1 MDHEN, CDR2 SYDVKM. The CDR3 is 14 residues long. The CDR3 bases are TGTGCCAGCAGTCTGATGGACTTGGGCGGGGAGCTGTTTTTT. It translates to CASSLMDLGGELFF.

This clone has a single count. This chain connects TRBV28 to TRBJ2-3, with 7 bases aligning to TRBD2. The V segment lost 3 bases and the J segment 5 bases; nucleotides outside the gene matches: 8. The length of the CDR3 is 15 residues. Germline lookup yields CDR1 MDHEN and CDR2 SYDVKM. CDR3 residues: CASSFAAGAVDTQYF. CDR3 DNA: TGTGCCAGCAGTTTCGCTGCGGGAGCTGTAGATACGCAGTATTTT.

Here the CDR3 reads CAWSAGQGAGEQFF. CDR3 in DNA: TGTGCCTGGAGTGCCGGACAGGGGGCGGGTGAGCAGTTCTTC. The V call is TRBV30, the J call TRBJ2-1; 11 bases map to TRBD1. This CDR3 is 14 amino acids long. J lost 9 bases, V lost 1 base, and 5 bases had no gene match. CDR1 and CDR2 from the germline V gene are GTSNPN and SVGIG (reference sequence).

This chain joins TRBV14 and TRBJ2-7; 11 bases match TRBD2. Germline CDR1 and CDR2: SGHDN and FVKESK. The CDR3 contains 14 residues. Trimming removed 4 bases from V and 4 bases from J; junction bases left unmatched: 3. The chain's CDR3 is CASSLGLAEYEQYF. The CDR3 DNA reads TGTGCCAGCAGCCTGGGACTAGCGGAATACGAGCAGTACTTC.

This clone is a singleton in its sample. V usage is TRBV5-1 and J usage is TRBJ2-7; D remains ambiguous. Per germline, CDR1 SGHRS and CDR2 YFSETQ. Trimming took off 4 bases at V and 7 bases at J, with 15 bases between the two ends. The CDR3 spans 13 residues. The CDR3 nucleotides are TGCGCCAGCAGCATGATACTGGAACGTGAGCAGTACTTC. It is translated as CASSMILEREQYF.

The chain employs TRBV19 and TRBJ2-7; TRBD1 matches at 9 bases. This CDR3 contains 17 residues. Looked up from germline, CDR1 is LNHDA and CDR2 is SQIVND (reference sequence). The junction had 16 bases not matched to a gene; V was cut back by 5 bases and J by 5 bases. The CDR3 spells CASSSLNGGQGTHEQYF. In DNA form, the CDR3 reads TGTGCCAGTAGTTCTCTTAATGGGGGACAGGGCACCCACGAGCAGTACTTC.

V gene TRBV9 combines with J gene TRBJ2-3; 16 bases line up with TRBD2. The germline V gene encodes CDR1 SGDLS and CDR2 YYNGEE. The V segment lost 4 bases and the J segment 5 bases; nucleotides outside the gene matches: 13. The CDR3 loop spans 19 amino acids. The CDR3 region has the DNA TGTGCCAGCAGCCATCAGGGGGCCGGGACTAGCGGGAGGGAAGATACGCAGTATTTT. It encodes CASSHQGAGTSGREDTQYF.

The genes are TRBV5-8 and TRBJ2-3; D call uncertain. Germline-derived CDR1 and CDR2 are SGHTS and YDEGEE. The CDR3 consists of 14 residues. V was clipped by 4 bases and J by 6 bases, with 15 bases between them. The DNA of the CDR3 is TGTGCCAGCAGCGGAATGGCGTTTTGGGATACGCAGTATTTT. Translated, it gives CASSGMAFWDTQYF.

The chain joins TRBV2 to TRBJ2-7, with unresolved D. The germline V gene encodes CDR1 SNHLY and CDR2 FYNNEI. This CDR3 spans 17 amino acids. The V end lost 0 bases, the J end lost 2 bases, and 17 bases lay between the germline ends. The CDR3 loop reads CASSEAGVQALPYEQYF. The CDR3 nucleotides read TGTGCCAGCAGTGAAGCGGGCGTGCAGGCCTTACCCTACGAGCAGTACTTC.

This chain connects TRBV19 to TRBJ2-1; 11 nucleotides match TRBD1. CDR3 length equals 16 residues. V dropped 3 bases and J dropped 5; count of bases not matched to a gene: 6. CDR1 and CDR2 (germline): LNHDA, SQIVND (reference sequence). CDR3 nucleotide sequence: TGTGCCAGTAGTATGGACAGGGGGCGGAGGGACAATGAGCAGTTCTTC. It is translated as CASSMDRGRRDNEQFF. Complete variable domain (other parts from reference TRBV19 and TRBJ2-1): DGGITQSPKYLFRKEGQNVTLSCEQNLNHDAMYWYRQDPGQGLRLIYYSQIVNDFQKGDIAEGYSVSREKKESFPLTVTSAQKNPTAFYLCASSMDRGRRDNEQFFGPGTRLTVL.

This chain links TRBV7-9 with TRBJ2-2; D is undetermined. From germline, CDR1 is SEHNR and CDR2 FQNEAQ (reference sequence). The V gene lost 3 bases and the J gene lost 1 base, with 9 bases spanning the gap. CDR3 length: 15 residues. CDR3 in amino acids: CASSFHGKNTGELFF. CDR3 nucleotide sequence: TGTGCCAGCAGCTTTCACGGAAAGAACACCGGGGAGCTGTTTTTT. Variable domain in full (rest from reference TRBV7-9 and TRBJ2-2): DTGVSQNPRHKITKRGQNVTFRCDPISEHNRLYWYRQTLGQGPEFLTYFQNEAQLEKSRLLSDRFSAERPKGSFSTLEIQRTEQGDSAMYLCASSFHGKNTGELFFGEGSRLTVL.

DNA of the CDR3: TGTGCCAGCAGTGAGGGCTTCCACGGAGCGGGAATATACAATGAGCAGTTCTTC. As protein: CASSEGFHGAGIYNEQFF. The rearrangement uses TRBV6-1 and TRBJ2-1; 7 nucleotides align to TRBD2. Germline V gene sequence: CDR1 MNHNS, CDR2 SASEGT. This CDR3 contains 18 residues. V trimming: 3 bases; J trimming: 4 bases; junction bases outside the gene matches: 15.

The rearrangement links TRBV6-6 to TRBJ1-4, with D unclear. CDR1 and CDR2 from the germline V gene are MNHNY and SVGAGI (reference sequence). This CDR3 has 14 residues. V shed 5 bases and J shed 4 bases, with 11 bases lying between them. The CDR3 coding sequence is TGTGCCAGCAGTCCCTGGGAACGTAATGAAAAACTGTTTTTT. Translated, it gives CASSPWERNEKLFF.

V is TRBV14 and J is TRBJ2-1, with no clear D. The V end was cut by 0 bases, the J end by 4 bases, with 13 bases between. Germline CDR1 is SGHDN and CDR2 is FVKESK. The CDR3 is made up of 16 amino acids. This chain's CDR3 is CASSQESMRLYNEQFF. The CDR3 DNA reads TGTGCCAGCAGCCAAGAATCCATGCGGCTTTACAATGAGCAGTTCTTC.

This chain uses TRBV25-1 with TRBJ2-5; no definite D call. Germline V gene lookup returns CDR1 MGHDK and CDR2 SYGVNS. V was pared by 0 bases and J by 9 bases, with 11 bases between. The CDR3 spans 13 residues. CDR3 sequence reads: CASSEYPDVSQYF. The CDR3 DNA follows: TGTGCCAGCAGTGAATACCCCGACGTCTCCCAGTACTTC.